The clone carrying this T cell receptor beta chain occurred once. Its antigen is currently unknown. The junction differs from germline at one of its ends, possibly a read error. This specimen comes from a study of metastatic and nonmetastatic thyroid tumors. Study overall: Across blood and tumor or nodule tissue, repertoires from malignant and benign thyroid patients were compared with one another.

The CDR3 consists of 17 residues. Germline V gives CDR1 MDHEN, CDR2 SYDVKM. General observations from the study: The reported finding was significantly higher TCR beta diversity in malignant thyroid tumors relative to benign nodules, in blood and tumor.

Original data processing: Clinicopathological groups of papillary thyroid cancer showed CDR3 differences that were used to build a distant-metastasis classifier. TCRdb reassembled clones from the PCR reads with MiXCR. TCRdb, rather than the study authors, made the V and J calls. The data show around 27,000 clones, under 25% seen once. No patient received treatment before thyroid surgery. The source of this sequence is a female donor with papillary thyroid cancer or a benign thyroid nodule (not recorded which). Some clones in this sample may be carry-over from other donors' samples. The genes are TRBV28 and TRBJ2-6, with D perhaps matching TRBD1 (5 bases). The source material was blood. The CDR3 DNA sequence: TGTGCCAGCTGCCGCAGGACCTCATTCTCTGGGGCCAACGTCCGGACTTTC. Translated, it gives CASCRRTSFSGANVRTF.